The next 11 T cell receptor beta chains were all read from a single sample in a study of cytomegalovirus exposure and HLA in healthy donors. The PCR made use of 60 Vbeta and 13 Jbeta primers. The method was immunoSEQ multiplex PCR; TCRdb's version includes in-frame clones alone and lacks a portion of them. The table records around 140,000 clones, 65% to 85% of them present only once. Material: PBMCs. The receptor source for this set is a man in his thirties or forties in good health and CMV-seronegative.

The chain is built from TRBV7-8 and TRBJ2-1; 13 nucleotides line up with TRBD2. The CDR3 spans 22 residues. Looked up from germline, CDR1 is SGHVS and CDR2 is FQNEAQ. Trimming removed 0 bases from V and 3 bases from J; junction bases left unmatched: 17. CDR3 sequence: CASSLAPRSLTSGRSFYNEQFF. The CDR3 nucleotides read TGTGCCAGCAGCTTAGCTCCCCGGTCGTTGACTAGCGGGAGGTCCTTCTACAATGAGCAGTTCTTC.

The V call is TRBV9, the J call TRBJ2-3; 7 bases agree with TRBD2. The V and J ends lost 0 bases and 1 base, in that order; junction bases with no gene match: 2. The length of the CDR3 is 15 residues. Germline V gene sequence: CDR1 SGDLS, CDR2 YYNGEE. The CDR3: CASSVASGRTDTQYF. In DNA form, the CDR3 reads TGTGCCAGCAGCGTAGCTAGCGGACGCACAGATACGCAGTATTTT.

The gene calls are TRBV7-9 and TRBJ2-4; 8 bases align to TRBD2. The germline V gene encodes CDR1 SEHNR and CDR2 FQNEAQ (reference sequence). The CDR3 has 16 residues. V was clipped by 5 bases and J by 7 bases; unmatched bases: 13. CDR3 DNA: TGTGCCAGCAGCCCGAGGGGCGCGGGAGGAGGGAACATTCAGTACTTC. It specifies CASSPRGAGGGNIQYF.

On this clone: Other DNA sequences of this sample code for an identical CDR3. This rearrangement joins TRBV2 to TRBJ2-5; 11 bases are shared with TRBD2. CDR1 and CDR2 from the germline V gene are SNHLY and FYNNEI. The CDR3 contains 14 residues. V lost 4 bases and J lost 4; bases outside the gene matches: 2. The CDR3 is CASSGLAGGETQYF. DNA for the CDR3: TGTGCCAGCAGTGGGCTAGCGGGGGGAGAGACCCAGTACTTC.

The gene calls are TRBV5-4 and TRBJ2-2; TRBD2 matches at 8 bases. After removal of 2 bases from V and 2 bases from J, the junction contained 2 bases not matched to a gene. The germline gives CDR1 SGHNT, CDR2 YYREEE (reference sequence). There are 15 residues in the CDR3. CDR3 bases: TGTGCCAGCAGCTTTAGCGGGACTAACACCGGGGAGCTGTTTTTT. Translation: CASSFSGTNTGELFF.

The chain carries TRBV7-2 and TRBJ1-1, with TRBD1 identical over 7 bases. The V gene end was trimmed by 4 bases and the J gene end by 10 bases; junction bases not matched to a gene: 9. CDR3 length equals 13 residues. The germline CDR1 and CDR2 sequences are SGHTA and FQGNSA. The CDR3 DNA follows: TGTGCCAGCAGCTCGCAGGGGGGAGGAACAGCTTTCTTT. Residues: CASSSQGGGTAFF.

V gene TRBV29-1 combines with J gene TRBJ1-3; D is undetermined. The CDR3 length is 13 residues. Germline V gene lookup returns CDR1 SQVTM and CDR2 ANQGSEA. The germline V and J ends were trimmed by 4 bases and 1 base, with 8 bases remaining between them. Here the CDR3 DNA reads TGCAGCGTTGTGAGGTCTTCTGGAAACACCATATATTTT. Protein sequence: CSVVRSSGNTIYF.

As for this clone: The same CDR3 is also encoded by other DNA sequences in this sample. This sequence joins TRBV5-1 and TRBJ2-5; perhaps TRBD2 as D (5 bases). The DNA end is a closer match to TRBJ2-7, so the J assignment may be wrong. This CDR3 comprises 14 residues. Germline loops: CDR1 SGHRS, CDR2 YFSETQ. The CDR3 DNA is TGCGCCAGCAGCCTCGAAGGGAGCTCCTACGAGCAGTACTTC. It codes for CASSLEGSSYEQYF.

This chain uses TRBV5-6 with TRBJ1-1; TRBD1 matches at 7 bases. The ends lost 2 bases at V and 0 bases at J; junction bases unmatched: 4. In germline, CDR1 is SGHDT, CDR2 YYEEEE. CDR3 length: 15 amino acids. The CDR3: CASSFGTAMNTEAFF. In DNA, the CDR3 is TGTGCCAGCAGCTTCGGGACAGCGATGAACACTGAAGCTTTCTTT. The full variable domain, with the rest looked up from reference TRBV5-6 and TRBJ1-1, is DAGVTQSPTHLIKTRGQQVTLRCSPKSGHDTVSWYQQALGQGPQFIFQYYEEEERQRGNFPDRFSGHQFPNYSSELNVNALLLGDSALYLCASSFGTAMNTEAFFGQGTRLTVV.

This clone was seen only once. The chain joins TRBV18 to TRBJ1-1; possibly TRBD1 for D (6 bases). Germline V CDR1 and CDR2: KGHSH, LQKENI. The CDR3 runs to 14 residues. Trimming took off 3 bases at V and 6 bases at J, with 14 bases between the two ends. As DNA, the CDR3 is TGTGCCAGCTCACCCGGGACACTCGTGGCTGAAGCTTTCTTT. This gives the protein CASSPGTLVAEAFF.

The chain employs TRBV10-2 and TRBJ2-7, with D possibly being TRBD2 (6 bases). V was trimmed by 6 bases and J by 2 bases, leaving 17 bases between them. The germline CDR1 and CDR2 sequences are WSHSY and SAAADI. The CDR3 spans 15 residues. This CDR3 is CASRGVGEATYEQYF. CDR3 bases: TGCGCCAGCAGGGGGGTAGGGGAGGCGACCTACGAGCAGTACTTC.